This entry describes one TCR beta chain. These data are taken from a study of blood T cell repertoires in COVID-19. TCRdb's table, derived via immunoSEQ multiplex PCR, lists solely in-frame clones and lacks some. The table shows 500,000 to 600,000 clones, with less than 90% occurring only once. Unmatched junction bases numbered 10, after V lost 7 bases and J lost 5 bases. CDR1 and CDR2 (germline): MNHEY, SMNVEV (reference sequence). This CDR3 has 14 residues. The rearrangement links TRBV27 to TRBJ1-1; 7 nucleotides line up with TRBD1. This receptor was taken from a woman between 50 and 59 years old with COVID-19, enrolled during active disease. Sequencing was performed on peripheral blood. CDR3: CASIPRGLRTEAFF. CDR3 coding DNA: TGTGCCAGCATCCCAAGGGGGCTGAGGACTGAAGCTTTCTTT.